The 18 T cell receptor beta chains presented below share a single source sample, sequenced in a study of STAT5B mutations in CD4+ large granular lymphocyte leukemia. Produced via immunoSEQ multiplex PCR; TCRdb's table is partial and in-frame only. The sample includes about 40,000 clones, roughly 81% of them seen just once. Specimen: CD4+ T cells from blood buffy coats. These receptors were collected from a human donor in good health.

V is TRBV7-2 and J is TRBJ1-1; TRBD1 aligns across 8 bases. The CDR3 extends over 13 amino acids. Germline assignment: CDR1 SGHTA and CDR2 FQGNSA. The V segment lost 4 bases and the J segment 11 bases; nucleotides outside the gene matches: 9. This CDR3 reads CASSSPGGAAAFF. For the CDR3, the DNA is TGTGCCAGCAGCTCTCCAGGGGGCGCAGCGGCTTTCTTT.

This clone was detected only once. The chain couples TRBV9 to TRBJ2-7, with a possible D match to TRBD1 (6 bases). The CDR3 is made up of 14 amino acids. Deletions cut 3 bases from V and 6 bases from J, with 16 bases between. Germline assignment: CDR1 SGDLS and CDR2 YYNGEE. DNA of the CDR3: TGTGCCAGCAGCGCTGGAACAGGGTACGGCGAGCAGTACTTC. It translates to CASSAGTGYGEQYF. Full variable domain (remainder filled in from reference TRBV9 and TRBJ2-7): DSGVTQTPKHLITATGQRVTLRCSPRSGDLSVYWYQQSLDQGLQFLIQYYNGEERAKGNILERFSAQQFPDLHSELNLSSLELGDSALYFCASSAGTGYGEQYFGPGTRLTVT.

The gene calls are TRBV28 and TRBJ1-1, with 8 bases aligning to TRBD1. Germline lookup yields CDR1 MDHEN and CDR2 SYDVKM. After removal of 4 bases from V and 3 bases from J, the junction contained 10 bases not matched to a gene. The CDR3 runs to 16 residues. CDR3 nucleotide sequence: TGTGCCAGCAGTTCTTCCAGGGGGCGCCGGGACACTGAAGCTTTCTTT. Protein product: CASSSSRGRRDTEAFF.

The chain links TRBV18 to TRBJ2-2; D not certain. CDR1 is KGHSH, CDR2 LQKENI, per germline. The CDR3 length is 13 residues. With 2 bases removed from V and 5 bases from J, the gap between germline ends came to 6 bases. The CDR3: CASSPVGTGELFF. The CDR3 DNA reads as TGTGCCAGCTCACCAGTTGGAACCGGGGAGCTGTTTTTT. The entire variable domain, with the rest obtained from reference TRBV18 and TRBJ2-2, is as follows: NAGVMQNPRHLVRRRGQEARLRCSPMKGHSHVYWYRQLPEEGLKFMVYLQKENIIDESGMPKERFSAEFPKEGPSILRIQQVVRGDSAAYFCASSPVGTGELFFGEGSRLTVL.

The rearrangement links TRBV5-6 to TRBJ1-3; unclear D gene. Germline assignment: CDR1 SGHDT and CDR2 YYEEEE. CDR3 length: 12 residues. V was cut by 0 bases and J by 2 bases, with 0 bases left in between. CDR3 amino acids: CASSLAGNTIYF. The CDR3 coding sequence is TGTGCCAGCAGCTTGGCTGGAAACACCATATATTTT.

CDR3 in DNA: TGTGCCAGCAGTGAAGAGCGGAACAGACTTTGGGGCTACACCTTC. Its translation: CASSEERNRLWGYTF. The chain couples TRBV6-1 to TRBJ1-2; D is unresolved. In germline, CDR1 is MNHNS, CDR2 SASEGT. The CDR3 sequence is 15 residues long. V lost 1 base to trimming and J lost 8 bases, with 17 bases between them.

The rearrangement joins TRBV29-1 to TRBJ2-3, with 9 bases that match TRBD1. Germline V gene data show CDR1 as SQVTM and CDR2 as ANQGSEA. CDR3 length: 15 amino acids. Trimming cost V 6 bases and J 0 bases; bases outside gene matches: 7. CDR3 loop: CSVRQGDPSTDTQYF. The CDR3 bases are TGCAGCGTCAGACAGGGGGATCCTAGCACAGATACGCAGTATTTT.

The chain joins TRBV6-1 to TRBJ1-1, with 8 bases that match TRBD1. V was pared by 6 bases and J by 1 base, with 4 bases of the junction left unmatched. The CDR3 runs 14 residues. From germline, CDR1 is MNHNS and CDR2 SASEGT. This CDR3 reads CASRGQGKNTEAFF. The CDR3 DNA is TGTGCCAGCAGAGGACAGGGAAAGAACACTGAAGCTTTCTTT.

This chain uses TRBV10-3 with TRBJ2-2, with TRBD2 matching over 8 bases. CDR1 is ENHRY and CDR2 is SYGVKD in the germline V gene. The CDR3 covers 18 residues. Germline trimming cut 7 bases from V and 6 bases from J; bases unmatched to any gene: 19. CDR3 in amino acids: CAITPGLGDRRAPGELFF. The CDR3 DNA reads TGTGCCATCACCCCGGGACTAGGAGATCGTCGGGCACCCGGGGAGCTGTTTTTT.

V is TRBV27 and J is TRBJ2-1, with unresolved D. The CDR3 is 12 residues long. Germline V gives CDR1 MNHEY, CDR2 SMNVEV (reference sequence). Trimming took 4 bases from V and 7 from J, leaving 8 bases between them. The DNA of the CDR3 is TGTGCCAGCAGTTCCCGGTGGAATGAGCAGTTCTTC. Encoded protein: CASSSRWNEQFF.

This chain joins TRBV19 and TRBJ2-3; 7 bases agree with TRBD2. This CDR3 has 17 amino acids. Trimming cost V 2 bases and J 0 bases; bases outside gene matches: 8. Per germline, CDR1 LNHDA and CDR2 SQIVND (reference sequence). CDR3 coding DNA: TGTGCCAGTAGTATAAAAAGGACTAGACCTAGCACAGATACGCAGTATTTT. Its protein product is CASSIKRTRPSTDTQYF.

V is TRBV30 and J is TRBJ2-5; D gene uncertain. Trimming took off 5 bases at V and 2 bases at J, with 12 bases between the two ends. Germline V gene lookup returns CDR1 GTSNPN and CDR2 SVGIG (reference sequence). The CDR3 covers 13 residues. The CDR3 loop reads CAWAHLLQETQYF. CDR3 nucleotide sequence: TGTGCCTGGGCCCACTTGCTACAAGAGACCCAGTACTTC.

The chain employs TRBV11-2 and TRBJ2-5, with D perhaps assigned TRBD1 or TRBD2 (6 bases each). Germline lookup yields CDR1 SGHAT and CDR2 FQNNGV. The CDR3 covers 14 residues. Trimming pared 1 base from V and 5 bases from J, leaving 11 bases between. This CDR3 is CASSLGEGGETQYF. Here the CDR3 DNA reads TGTGCCAGCAGCTTAGGGGAAGGGGGGGAGACCCAGTACTTC.

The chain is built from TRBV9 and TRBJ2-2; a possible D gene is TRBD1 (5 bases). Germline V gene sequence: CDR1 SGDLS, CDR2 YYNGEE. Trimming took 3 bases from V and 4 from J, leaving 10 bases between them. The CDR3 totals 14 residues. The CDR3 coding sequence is TGTGCCAGCAGCGATGTGGGGCGCACCGGGGAGCTGTTTTTT. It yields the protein CASSDVGRTGELFF.

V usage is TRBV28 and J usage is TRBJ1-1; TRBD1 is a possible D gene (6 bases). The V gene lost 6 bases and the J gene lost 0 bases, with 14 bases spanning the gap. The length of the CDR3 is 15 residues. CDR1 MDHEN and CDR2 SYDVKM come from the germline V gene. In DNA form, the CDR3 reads TGTGCCAGCAGCCCCCTCGACAGGTTGAACACTGAAGCTTTCTTT. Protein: CASSPLDRLNTEAFF.

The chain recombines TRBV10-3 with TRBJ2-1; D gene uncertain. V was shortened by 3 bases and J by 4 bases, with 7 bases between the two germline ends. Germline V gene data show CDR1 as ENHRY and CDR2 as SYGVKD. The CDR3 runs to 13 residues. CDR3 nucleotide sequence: TGTGCCATCAGTGACTTCCGATACAATGAGCAGTTCTTC. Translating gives CAISDFRYNEQFF.

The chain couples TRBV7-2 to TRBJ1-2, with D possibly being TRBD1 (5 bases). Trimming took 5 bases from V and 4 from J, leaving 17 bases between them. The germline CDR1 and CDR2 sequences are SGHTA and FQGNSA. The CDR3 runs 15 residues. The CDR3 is CASSVGAGGAYGYTF. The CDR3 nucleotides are TGTGCCAGCAGCGTAGGGGCCGGGGGTGCCTATGGCTACACCTTC.

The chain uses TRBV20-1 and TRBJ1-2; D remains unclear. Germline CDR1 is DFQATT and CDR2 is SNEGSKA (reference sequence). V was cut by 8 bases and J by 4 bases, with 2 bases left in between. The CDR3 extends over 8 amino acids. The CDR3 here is CSSYGYTF. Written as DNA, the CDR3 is TGCAGTTCCTATGGCTACACCTTC.